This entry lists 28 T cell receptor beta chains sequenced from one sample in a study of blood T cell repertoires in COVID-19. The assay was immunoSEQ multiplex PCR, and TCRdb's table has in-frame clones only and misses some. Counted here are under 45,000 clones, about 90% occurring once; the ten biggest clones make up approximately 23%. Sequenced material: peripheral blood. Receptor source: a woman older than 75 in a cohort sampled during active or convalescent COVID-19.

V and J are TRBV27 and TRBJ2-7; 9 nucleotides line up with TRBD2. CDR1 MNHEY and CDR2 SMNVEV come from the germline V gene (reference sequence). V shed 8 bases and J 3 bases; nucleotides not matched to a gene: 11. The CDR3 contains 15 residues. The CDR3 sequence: CASQAGSSGNYEQYF. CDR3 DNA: TGTGCCAGCCAGGCGGGGTCTAGCGGGAACTACGAGCAGTACTTC.

The CDR3, as DNA: TGTGCCAGCAAAGGGGGGGGCATGAACACTGAAGCTTTCTTT. It yields the protein CASKGGGMNTEAFF. This chain connects TRBV27 to TRBJ1-1, with D tentatively TRBD1 (6 bases). The ends were cut back, 7 bases at V and 0 bases at J, with 12 bases in the middle. The CDR3 consists of 14 residues. From germline, CDR1 is MNHEY and CDR2 SMNVEV (reference sequence).

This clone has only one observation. Here the CDR3 DNA reads TGCGCCAGCAGCCAAGGATGGGGACAGACCTACGAGCAGTACTTC. Residues: CASSQGWGQTYEQYF. The V call is TRBV4-1, the J call TRBJ2-7; 7 bases align to TRBD1. Germline V gene sequence: CDR1 MGHRA, CDR2 YSYEKL. Germline trimming cut 1 base from V and 2 bases from J; bases unmatched to any gene: 5. The CDR3 runs 15 residues.

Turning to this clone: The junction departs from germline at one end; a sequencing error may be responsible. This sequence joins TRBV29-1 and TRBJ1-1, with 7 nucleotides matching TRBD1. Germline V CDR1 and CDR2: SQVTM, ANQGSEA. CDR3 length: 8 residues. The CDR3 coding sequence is TGCAGCGATGACAGGGTGGACTTT. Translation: CSDDRVDF.

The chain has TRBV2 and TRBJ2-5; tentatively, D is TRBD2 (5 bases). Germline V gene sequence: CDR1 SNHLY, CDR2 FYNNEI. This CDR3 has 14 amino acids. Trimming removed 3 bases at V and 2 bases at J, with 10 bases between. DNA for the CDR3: TGTGCCAGCAGTGAGGGAGCTATTCAAGAGACCCAGTACTTC. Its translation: CASSEGAIQETQYF.

The CDR3 nucleotides are TGTGCCAGCAGCTACCCCGGGACTAGCGGTACAGATACGCAGTATTTT. Translating it yields CASSYPGTSGTDTQYF. This chain uses TRBV13 with TRBJ2-3, with 11 positions matching TRBD2. Germline V lookup: CDR1 PRHDT, CDR2 FYEKMQ (reference sequence). The CDR3 is made up of 16 amino acids. The V and J ends lost 4 bases and 3 bases, in that order; junction bases with no gene match: 6.

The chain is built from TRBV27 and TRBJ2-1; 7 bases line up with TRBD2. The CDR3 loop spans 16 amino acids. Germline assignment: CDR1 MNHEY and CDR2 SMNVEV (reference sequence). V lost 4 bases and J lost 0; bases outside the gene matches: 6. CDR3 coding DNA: TGTGCCAGCAGTTGGCGGGGGAGAAGCTCCTACAATGAGCAGTTCTTC. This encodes CASSWRGRSSYNEQFF.

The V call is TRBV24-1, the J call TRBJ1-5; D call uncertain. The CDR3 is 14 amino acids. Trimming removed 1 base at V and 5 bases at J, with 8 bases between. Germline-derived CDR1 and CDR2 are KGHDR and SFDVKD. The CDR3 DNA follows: TGTGCCACCAGTGATTTTGAGAGGGATCAGCCCCAGCATTTT. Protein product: CATSDFERDQPQHF.

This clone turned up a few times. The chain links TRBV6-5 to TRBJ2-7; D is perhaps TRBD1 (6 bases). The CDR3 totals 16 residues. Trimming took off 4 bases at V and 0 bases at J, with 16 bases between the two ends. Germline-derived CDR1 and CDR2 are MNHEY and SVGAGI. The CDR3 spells CASSWDTPGDSYEQYF. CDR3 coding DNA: TGTGCCAGCAGTTGGGACACCCCCGGGGACTCCTACGAGCAGTACTTC.

In DNA, the CDR3 is TGTGCCAGCAGCTCCGACACTAGCACAGATACGCAGTATTTT. This codes for CASSSDTSTDTQYF. The chain is built from TRBV5-4 and TRBJ2-3; D not certain. Per germline, CDR1 SGHNT and CDR2 YYREEE (reference sequence). Trimming pared 3 bases from V and 0 bases from J, leaving 8 bases between. The CDR3 is made up of 14 amino acids.

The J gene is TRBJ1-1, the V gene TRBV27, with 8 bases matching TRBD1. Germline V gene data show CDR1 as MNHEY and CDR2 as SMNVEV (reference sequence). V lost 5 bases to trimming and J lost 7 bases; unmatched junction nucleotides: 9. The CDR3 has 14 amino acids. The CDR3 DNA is TGTGCCAGCAGTCTGGACAGGGCGAGGGGTGAAGCTTTCTTT. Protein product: CASSLDRARGEAFF.

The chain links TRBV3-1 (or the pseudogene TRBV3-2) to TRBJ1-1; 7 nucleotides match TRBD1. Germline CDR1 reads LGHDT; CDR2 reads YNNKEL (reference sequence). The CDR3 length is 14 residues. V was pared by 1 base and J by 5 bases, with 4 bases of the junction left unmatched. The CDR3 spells CASSQGTGGTEAFF. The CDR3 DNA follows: TGTGCCAGCAGCCAAGGGACAGGAGGGACTGAAGCTTTCTTT.

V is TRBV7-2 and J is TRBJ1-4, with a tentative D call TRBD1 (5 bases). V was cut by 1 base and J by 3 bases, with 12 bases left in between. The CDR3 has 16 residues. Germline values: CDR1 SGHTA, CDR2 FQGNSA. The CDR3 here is CASSLGKGVPNEKLFF. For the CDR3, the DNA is TGTGCCAGCAGCTTAGGCAAAGGGGTCCCTAATGAAAAACTGTTTTTT.

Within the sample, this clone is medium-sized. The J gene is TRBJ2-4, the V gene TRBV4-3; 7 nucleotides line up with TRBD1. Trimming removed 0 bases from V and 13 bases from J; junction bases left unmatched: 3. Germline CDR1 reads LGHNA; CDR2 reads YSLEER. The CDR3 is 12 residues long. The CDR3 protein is CASSQDGQVQYF. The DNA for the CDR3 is TGCGCCAGCAGCCAAGATGGACAGGTCCAGTACTTC.

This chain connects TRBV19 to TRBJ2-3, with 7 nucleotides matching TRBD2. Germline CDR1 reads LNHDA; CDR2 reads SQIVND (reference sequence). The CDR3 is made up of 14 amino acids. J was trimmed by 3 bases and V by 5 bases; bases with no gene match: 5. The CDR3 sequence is CASSPDGRTDTQYF. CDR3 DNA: TGTGCCAGTAGTCCCGACGGGAGGACAGATACGCAGTATTTT.

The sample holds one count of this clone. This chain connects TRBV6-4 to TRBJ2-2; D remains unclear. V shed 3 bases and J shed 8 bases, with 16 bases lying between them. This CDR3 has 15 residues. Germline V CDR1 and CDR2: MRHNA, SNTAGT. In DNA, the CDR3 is TGTGCCAGCAGTGATGGGCATAGACGTCCTGGGGAGCTGTTTTTT. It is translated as CASSDGHRRPGELFF.

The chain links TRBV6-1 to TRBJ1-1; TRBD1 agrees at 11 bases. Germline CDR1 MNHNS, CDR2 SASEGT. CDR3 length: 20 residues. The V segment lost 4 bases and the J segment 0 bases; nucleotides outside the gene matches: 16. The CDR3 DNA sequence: TGTGCCAGCAGTGGGACTCCTGGACAGGGGGCTCGAGTAGTGAACACTGAAGCTTTCTTT. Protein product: CASSGTPGQGARVVNTEAFF.

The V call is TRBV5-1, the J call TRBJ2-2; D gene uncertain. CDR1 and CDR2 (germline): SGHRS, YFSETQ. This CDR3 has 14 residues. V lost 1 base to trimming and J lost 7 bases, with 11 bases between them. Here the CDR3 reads CASSLFGSGGELFF. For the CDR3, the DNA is TGCGCCAGCAGCTTGTTCGGGTCGGGCGGGGAGCTGTTTTTT.

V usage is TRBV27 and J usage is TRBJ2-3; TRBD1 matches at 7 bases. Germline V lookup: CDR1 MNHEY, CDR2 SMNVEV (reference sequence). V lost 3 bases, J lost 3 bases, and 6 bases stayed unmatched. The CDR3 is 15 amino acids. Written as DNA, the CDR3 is TGTGCCAGCAGTTTTATACCGACAGGGACAGATACGCAGTATTTT. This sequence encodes CASSFIPTGTDTQYF.

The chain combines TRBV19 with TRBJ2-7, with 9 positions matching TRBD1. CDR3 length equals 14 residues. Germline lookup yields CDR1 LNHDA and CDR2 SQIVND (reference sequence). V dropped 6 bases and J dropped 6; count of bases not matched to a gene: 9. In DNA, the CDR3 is TGTGCCAGTAGGCTGGGACAGGGCTCCGGCGAGCAGTACTTC. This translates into CASRLGQGSGEQYF.

CDR3 protein: CASTTGQVLDGYTF. The CDR3 DNA reads as TGTGCCAGTACTACGGGACAGGTGCTTGATGGCTACACCTTC. This chain connects TRBV19 to TRBJ1-2; TRBD1 matches at 8 bases. This CDR3 is built from 14 residues. Germline V lookup: CDR1 LNHDA, CDR2 SQIVND (reference sequence). V lost 7 bases to trimming and J lost 6 bases; unmatched junction nucleotides: 10.

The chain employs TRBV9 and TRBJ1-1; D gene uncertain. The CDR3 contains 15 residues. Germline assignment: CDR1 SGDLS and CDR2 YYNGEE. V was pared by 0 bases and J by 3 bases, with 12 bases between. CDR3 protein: CASSVVPGMDTEAFF. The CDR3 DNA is TGTGCCAGCAGCGTAGTACCGGGGATGGACACTGAAGCTTTCTTT.

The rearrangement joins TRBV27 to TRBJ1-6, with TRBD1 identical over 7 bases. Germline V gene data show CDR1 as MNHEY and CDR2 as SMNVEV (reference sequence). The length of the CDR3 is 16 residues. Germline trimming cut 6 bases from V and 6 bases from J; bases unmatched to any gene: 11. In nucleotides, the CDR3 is TGTGCCAGCAGGAATCCGTGGGACAGCGGTAATTCACCCCTCCACTTT. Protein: CASRNPWDSGNSPLHF.

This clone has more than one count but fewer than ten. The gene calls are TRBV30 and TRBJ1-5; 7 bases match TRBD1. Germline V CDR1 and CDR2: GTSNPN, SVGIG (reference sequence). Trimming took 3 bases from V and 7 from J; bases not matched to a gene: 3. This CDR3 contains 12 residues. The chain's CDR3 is CAWSQGGQPQHF. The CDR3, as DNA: TGTGCCTGGAGCCAGGGGGGCCAGCCCCAGCATTTT.

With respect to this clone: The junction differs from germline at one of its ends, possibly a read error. The chain's CDR3 is CASSPGLAGLNAQFF. Here the CDR3 DNA reads TGTGCCAGCAGCCCGGGACTAGCGGGTCTCAATGCGCAGTTCTTC. The chain recombines TRBV13 with TRBJ2-1; 12 bases align to TRBD2. Germline V gene sequence: CDR1 PRHDT, CDR2 FYEKMQ (reference sequence). This CDR3 comprises 15 residues.

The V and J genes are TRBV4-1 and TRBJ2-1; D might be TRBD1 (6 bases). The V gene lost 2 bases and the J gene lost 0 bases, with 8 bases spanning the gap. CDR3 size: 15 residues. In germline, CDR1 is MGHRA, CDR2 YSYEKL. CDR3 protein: CASSQRDNSYNEQFF. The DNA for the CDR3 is TGCGCCAGCAGCCAACGGGACAACTCCTACAATGAGCAGTTCTTC.

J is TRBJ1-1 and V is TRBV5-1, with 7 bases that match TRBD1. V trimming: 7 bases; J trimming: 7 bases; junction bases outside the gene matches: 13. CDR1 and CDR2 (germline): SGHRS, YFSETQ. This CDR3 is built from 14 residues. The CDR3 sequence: CASGEGALPIEAFF. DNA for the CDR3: TGCGCCAGCGGAGAGGGGGCCTTACCGATTGAAGCTTTCTTT.

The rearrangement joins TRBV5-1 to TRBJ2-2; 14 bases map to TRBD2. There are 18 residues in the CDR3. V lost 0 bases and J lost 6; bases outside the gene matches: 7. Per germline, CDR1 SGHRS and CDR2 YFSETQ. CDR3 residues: CASSLAGTSGSGAGELFF. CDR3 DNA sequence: TGCGCCAGCAGCTTGGCAGGGACTAGCGGGAGTGGCGCCGGGGAGCTGTTTTTT.